These 17 T cell receptor beta chains share one sample of origin, sequenced in a study of CD8+ T cells in alopecia areata. Treatment specified: oral pan-JAK inhibitor, 5-10 mg twice daily. RNA extraction was followed by reverse transcription into cDNA, which acted as the sequencing template. Profiled with immunoSEQ multiplex PCR; TCRdb holds only in-frame clones, not every one. The table has under 350,000 clones, roughly 64% seen once. The material sequenced was CD4+ T cells sorted from blood, taken at week 24, from a patient treated with tofacitinib. These receptor sequences come from a human donor with alopecia areata.

The CDR3 sequence: CASSLIMTRRPPSGDTQYF. DNA of the CDR3: TGTGCCAGCAGCTTAATCATGACTAGGCGGCCTCCTAGTGGAGATACGCAGTATTTT. J is TRBJ2-3 and V is TRBV7-9; tentatively, D is TRBD2 (6 bases). Per germline, CDR1 SEHNR and CDR2 FQNEAQ (reference sequence). V dropped 2 bases and J dropped 5 bases, with 26 bases sitting between them. The CDR3 contains 19 residues. Using reference TRBV7-9 and TRBJ2-3 for the parts outside the CDR3, the full variable domain is DTGVSQNPRHKITKRGQNVTFRCDPISEHNRLYWYRQTLGQGPEFLTYFQNEAQLEKSRLLSDRFSAERPKGSFSTLEIQRTEQGDSAMYLCASSLIMTRRPPSGDTQYFGPGTRLTVL.

The chain joins TRBV5-1 to TRBJ1-1; D is undetermined. The CDR3 sequence is 13 residues long. Trimming took 4 bases from V and 3 from J, leaving 10 bases between them. The germline V gene encodes CDR1 SGHRS and CDR2 YFSETQ. CDR3 sequence (DNA): TGCGCCAGCAGCAAGGAGGTTGACACTGAAGCTTTCTTT. Protein: CASSKEVDTEAFF.

This clone occurred a few times. V is TRBV4-1 and J is TRBJ2-2; a weak D match, TRBD1 (6 bases). The CDR3 is made up of 16 amino acids. Germline V gives CDR1 MGHRA, CDR2 YSYEKL. V was cut by 1 base and J by 0 bases, with 9 bases left in between. The CDR3 sequence: CASSQGKGANTGELFF. As DNA, the CDR3 is TGCGCCAGCAGCCAAGGCAAGGGGGCGAACACCGGGGAGCTGTTTTTT.

This clone was observed a handful of times. The chain joins TRBV18 to TRBJ1-4; TRBD1 might be the D (5 bases). The length of the CDR3 is 13 residues. V was clipped by 6 bases and J by 3 bases, with 8 bases between them. Per the germline V gene, CDR1 is KGHSH and CDR2 is LQKENI. Here the CDR3 DNA reads TGTGCCAGCTCCCAACAGGCTAATGAAAAACTGTTTTTT. Translated: CASSQQANEKLFF. Combining the CDR3 with reference TRBV18 and TRBJ1-4 gives the whole variable domain NAGVMQNPRHLVRRRGQEARLRCSPMKGHSHVYWYRQLPEEGLKFMVYLQKENIIDESGMPKERFSAEFPKEGPSILRIQQVVRGDSAAYFCASSQQANEKLFFGSGTQLSVL.

This chain joins TRBV18 and TRBJ2-3, with 11 nucleotides matching TRBD2. The CDR3 spans 17 residues. Germline CDR1 is KGHSH and CDR2 is LQKENI. The ends lost 1 base at V and 5 bases at J; junction bases unmatched: 8. CDR3 residues: CASSPLPTSGAGDTQYF. CDR3 DNA sequence: TGTGCCAGCTCACCACTGCCGACTAGCGGGGCAGGAGATACGCAGTATTTT.

This chain joins TRBV6-1 and TRBJ2-4, with D possibly matching TRBD2 (6 bases). The CDR3 loop spans 14 amino acids. V lost 4 bases and J lost 2, with 9 bases in between. Per the germline V gene, CDR1 is MNHNS and CDR2 is SASEGT. The DNA of the CDR3 is TGTGCCAGCAGTGGAGGAGGGCCCAAAAACATTCAGTACTTC. This gives the protein CASSGGGPKNIQYF.

The chain is built from TRBV25-1 and TRBJ2-2; 7 nucleotides agree with TRBD1. The germline gives CDR1 MGHDK, CDR2 SYGVNS. This CDR3 contains 15 residues. Trimming at V came to 6 bases and at J to 2 bases, leaving 6 bases not matched to a gene. Here the CDR3 reads CASSPTGVNTGELFF. The CDR3 DNA follows: TGTGCCAGCAGCCCAACAGGGGTTAACACCGGGGAGCTGTTTTTT. The full variable domain, its missing parts supplied by reference TRBV25-1 and TRBJ2-2, is EADIYQTPRYLVIGTGKKITLECSQTMGHDKMYWYQQDPGMELHLIHYSYGVNSTEKGDLSSESTVSRIRTEHFPLTLESARPSHTSQYLCASSPTGVNTGELFFGEGSRLTVL.

The CDR3 region has the DNA TGCAGTGTGTGGAGCTCCTACGAGCAGTACTTC. It translates to CSVWSSYEQYF. The chain has TRBV20-1 and TRBJ2-7; D uncertain. The V end lost 7 bases, the J end lost 0 bases, and 7 bases lay between the germline ends. This CDR3 has 11 amino acids. CDR1 and CDR2 (germline): DFQATT, SNEGSKA (reference sequence).

The chain uses TRBV2 and TRBJ2-5; weak D call: TRBD2 (5 bases). This CDR3 is 14 amino acids long. The germline gives CDR1 SNHLY, CDR2 FYNNEI. V gave up 6 bases and J gave up 4 bases, with 15 bases separating them. The CDR3 reads CASRSALARETQYF. CDR3 in DNA: TGTGCCAGCAGATCTGCTCTAGCCCGAGAGACCCAGTACTTC. The variable domain in full, with the rest retrieved from reference TRBV2 and TRBJ2-5, is EPEVTQTPSHQVTQMGQEVILRCVPISNHLYFYWYRQILGQKVEFLVSFYNNEISEKSEIFDDQFSVERPDGSNFTLKIRSTKLEDSAMYFCASRSALARETQYFGPGTRLLVL.

In this sample, this clone turned up once. V is TRBV4-3 and J is TRBJ2-3, with 7 bases identical to TRBD2. Losses at the gene ends were 0 bases for V and 6 bases for J; bases not matched to a gene: 24. Germline V CDR1 and CDR2: LGHNA, YSLEER. This CDR3 spans 21 amino acids. The DNA of the CDR3 is TGCGCCAGCAGCCAAGATCCTTTTCGCGGGGGTCCCAGGGCGGCAAGGGATACGCAGTATTTT. It is translated as CASSQDPFRGGPRAARDTQYF.

The rearrangement joins TRBV18 to TRBJ2-3; D ambiguous. V lost 3 bases to trimming and J lost 7 bases, with 11 bases between them. Per germline, CDR1 KGHSH and CDR2 LQKENI. CDR3 length: 13 residues. CDR3 in amino acids: CASSPNERHTQYF. The DNA of the CDR3 is TGTGCCAGCTCACCCAATGAAAGACATACGCAGTATTTT.

The chain joins TRBV5-1 to TRBJ1-1; no clear D gene. The CDR3 has 13 residues. The V gene lost 3 bases and the J gene lost 1 base, with 7 bases spanning the gap. Germline CDR1 is SGHRS and CDR2 is YFSETQ. The chain's CDR3 is CASSSRGNTEAFF. CDR3 nucleotides: TGCGCCAGCAGCTCCAGAGGGAACACTGAAGCTTTCTTT.

The chain couples TRBV7-9 to TRBJ1-1, with TRBD1 as a possible D gene (6 bases). The CDR3 length is 15 residues. V was shortened by 0 bases and J by 0 bases, with 8 bases between the two germline ends. CDR1 is SEHNR and CDR2 is FQNEAQ in the germline V gene (reference sequence). The CDR3 reads CASSLATGLNTEAFF. CDR3 nucleotides: TGTGCCAGCAGCTTAGCTACAGGGTTGAACACTGAAGCTTTCTTT. The full variable domain, rest sourced from reference TRBV7-9 and TRBJ1-1, is DTGVSQNPRHKITKRGQNVTFRCDPISEHNRLYWYRQTLGQGPEFLTYFQNEAQLEKSRLLSDRFSAERPKGSFSTLEIQRTEQGDSAMYLCASSLATGLNTEAFFGQGTRLTVV.

The chain links TRBV27 to TRBJ1-2; D unresolved. V gave up 5 bases and J gave up 3 bases, with 16 bases separating them. The germline V gene has CDR1 MNHEY and CDR2 SMNVEV (reference sequence). This CDR3 spans 15 amino acids. CDR3 residues: CASSGRDAAHYGYTF. CDR3 DNA: TGTGCCAGCAGTGGGCGAGATGCTGCCCACTATGGCTACACCTTC.

The table lists this clone with a few counts. The chain combines TRBV4-2 with TRBJ2-7; no firm D call. The CDR3 has 13 amino acids. The V gene's germline CDR1 is LGHNA and CDR2 YNFKEQ. Trimming removed 1 base from V and 6 bases from J, with 10 bases in between. CDR3 residues: CASSQVGIAEQYF. In DNA, the CDR3 is TGTGCCAGCAGCCAAGTCGGTATCGCCGAGCAGTACTTC.

The V gene is TRBV29-1, the J gene TRBJ2-3; D gene unclear. The CDR3 is 12 amino acids. V lost 1 base and J lost 4, with 6 bases in between. From germline, CDR1 is SQVTM and CDR2 ANQGSEA. The CDR3 nucleotides read TGCAGCGTTGAAGCGTACCCAGATACGCAGTATTTT. Protein product: CSVEAYPDTQYF.

CDR3 in amino acids: CASSQDPVRGRETQYF. The CDR3 bases are TGCGCCAGCAGCCAAGATCCGGTCAGGGGGCGAGAGACCCAGTACTTC. The chain joins TRBV4-1 to TRBJ2-5, with 8 nucleotides matching TRBD1. The junction had 7 bases not matched to a gene; V was cut back by 0 bases and J by 4 bases. Germline CDR1 reads MGHRA; CDR2 reads YSYEKL. The CDR3 has 16 residues.